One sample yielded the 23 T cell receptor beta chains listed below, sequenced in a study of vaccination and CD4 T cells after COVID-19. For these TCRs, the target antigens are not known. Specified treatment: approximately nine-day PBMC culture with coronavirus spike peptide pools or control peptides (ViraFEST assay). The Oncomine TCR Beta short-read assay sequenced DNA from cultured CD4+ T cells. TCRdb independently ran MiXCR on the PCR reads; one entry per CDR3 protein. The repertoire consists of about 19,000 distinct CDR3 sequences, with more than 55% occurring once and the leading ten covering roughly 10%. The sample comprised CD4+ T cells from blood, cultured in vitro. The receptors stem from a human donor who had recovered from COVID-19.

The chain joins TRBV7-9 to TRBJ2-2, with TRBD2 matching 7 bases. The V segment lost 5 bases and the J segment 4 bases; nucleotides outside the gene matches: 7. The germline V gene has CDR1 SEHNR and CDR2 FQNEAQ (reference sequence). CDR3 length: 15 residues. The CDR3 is CASSMLGGSTGELFF. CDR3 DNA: TGTGCCAGCAGCATGCTCGGGGGGAGCACCGGGGAGCTGTTTTTT. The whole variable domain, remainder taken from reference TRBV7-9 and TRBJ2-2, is DTGVSQNPRHKITKRGQNVTFRCDPISEHNRLYWYRQTLGQGPEFLTYFQNEAQLEKSRLLSDRFSAERPKGSFSTLEIQRTEQGDSAMYLCASSMLGGSTGELFFGEGSRLTVL.

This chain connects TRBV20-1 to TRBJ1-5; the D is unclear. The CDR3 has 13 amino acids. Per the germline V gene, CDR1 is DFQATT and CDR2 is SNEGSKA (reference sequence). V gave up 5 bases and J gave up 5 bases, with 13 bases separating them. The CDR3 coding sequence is TGCAGTGCTGGGTTAGGGTTGGATCAGCCCCAGCATTTT. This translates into CSAGLGLDQPQHF.

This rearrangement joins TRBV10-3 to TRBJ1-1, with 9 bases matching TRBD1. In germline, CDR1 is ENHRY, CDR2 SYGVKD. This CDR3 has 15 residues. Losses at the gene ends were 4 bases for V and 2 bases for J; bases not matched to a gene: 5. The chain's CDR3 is CAISGGQGGNTEAFF. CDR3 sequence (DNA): TGTGCCATCAGTGGGGGACAGGGTGGTAACACTGAAGCTTTCTTT.

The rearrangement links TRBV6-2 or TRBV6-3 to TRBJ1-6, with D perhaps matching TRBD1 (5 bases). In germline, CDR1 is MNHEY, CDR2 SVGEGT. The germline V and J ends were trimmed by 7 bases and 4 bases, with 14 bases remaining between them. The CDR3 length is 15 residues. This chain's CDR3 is CASKNRTPYNSPLHF. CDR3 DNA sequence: TGTGCCAGCAAGAACCGGACACCTTATAATTCACCCCTCCACTTT.

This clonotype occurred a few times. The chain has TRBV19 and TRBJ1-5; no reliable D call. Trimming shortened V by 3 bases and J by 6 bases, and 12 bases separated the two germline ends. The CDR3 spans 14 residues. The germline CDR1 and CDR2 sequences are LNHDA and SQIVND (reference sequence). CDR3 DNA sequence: TGTGCCAGTAGTATCGGTCAGGCTTTTCAGCCCCAGCATTTT. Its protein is CASSIGQAFQPQHF.

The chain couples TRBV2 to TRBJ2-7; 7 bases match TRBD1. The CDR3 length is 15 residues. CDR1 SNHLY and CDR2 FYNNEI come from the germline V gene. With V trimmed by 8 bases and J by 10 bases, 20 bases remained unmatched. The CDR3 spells CASRMVRQGSVPQYF. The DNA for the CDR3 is TGTGCCAGCCGGATGGTGAGACAGGGCTCTGTGCCCCAGTACTTC.

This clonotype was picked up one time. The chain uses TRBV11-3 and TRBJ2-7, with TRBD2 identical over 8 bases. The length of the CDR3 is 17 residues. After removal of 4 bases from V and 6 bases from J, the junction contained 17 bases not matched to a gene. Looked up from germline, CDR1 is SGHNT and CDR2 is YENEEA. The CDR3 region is CASSSSTPGTRVGEQYF. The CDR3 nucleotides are TGTGCCAGCAGCTCTTCCACTCCCGGGACTAGAGTAGGCGAGCAGTACTTC.

In nucleotides, the CDR3 is TGTGCCAGCAGCTTAGCAGGGGCCCGGGGCGAGCAGTACTTC. It specifies CASSLAGARGEQYF. The chain links TRBV11-3 to TRBJ2-7; the D gene is possibly TRBD1 (6 bases). The V gene lost 1 base and the J gene lost 6 bases, with 13 bases spanning the gap. The CDR3 is 14 residues long. In germline, CDR1 is SGHNT, CDR2 YENEEA.

The CDR3 loop reads CASSPLSNNQPQHF. In DNA form, the CDR3 reads TGTGCCAGTAGTCCCCTGAGTAATAATCAGCCCCAGCATTTT. The chain employs TRBV19 and TRBJ1-5; D ambiguous. The length of the CDR3 is 14 residues. CDR1 is LNHDA, CDR2 SQIVND, per germline (reference sequence). V was trimmed by 5 bases and J by 4 bases, leaving 12 bases between them.

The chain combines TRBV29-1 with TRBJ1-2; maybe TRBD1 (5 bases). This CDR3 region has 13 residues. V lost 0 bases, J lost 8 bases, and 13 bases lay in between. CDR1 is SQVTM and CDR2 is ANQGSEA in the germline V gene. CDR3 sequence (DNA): TGCAGCGTTGAAGACGGCGGGGCGCGCGGCTACACCTTC. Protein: CSVEDGGARGYTF.

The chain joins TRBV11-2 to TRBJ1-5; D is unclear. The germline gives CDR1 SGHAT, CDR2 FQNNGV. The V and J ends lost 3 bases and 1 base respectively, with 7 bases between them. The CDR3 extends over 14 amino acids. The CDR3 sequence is CASSLGGSNQPQHF. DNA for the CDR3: TGTGCCAGCAGCTTGGGTGGGAGCAATCAGCCCCAGCATTTT. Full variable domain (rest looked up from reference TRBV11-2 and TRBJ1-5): EAGVAQSPRYKIIEKRQSVAFWCNPISGHATLYWYQQILGQGPKLLIQFQNNGVVDDSQLPKDRFSAERLKGVDSTLKIQPAKLEDSAVYLCASSLGGSNQPQHFGDGTRLSIL.

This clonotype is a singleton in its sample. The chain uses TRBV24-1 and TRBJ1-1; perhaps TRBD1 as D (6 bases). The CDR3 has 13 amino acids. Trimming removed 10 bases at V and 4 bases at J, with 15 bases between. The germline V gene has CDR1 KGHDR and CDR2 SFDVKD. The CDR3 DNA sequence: TGTGCCACAAAGCAGGGGTCGGGCACTGAAGCTTTCTTT. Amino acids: CATKQGSGTEAFF.

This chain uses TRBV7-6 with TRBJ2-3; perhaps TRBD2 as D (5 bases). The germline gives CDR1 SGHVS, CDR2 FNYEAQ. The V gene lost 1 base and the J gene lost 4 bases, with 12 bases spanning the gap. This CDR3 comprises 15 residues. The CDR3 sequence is CASSLVGDGADTQYF. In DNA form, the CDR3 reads TGTGCCAGCAGCTTAGTCGGCGACGGGGCAGATACGCAGTATTTT.

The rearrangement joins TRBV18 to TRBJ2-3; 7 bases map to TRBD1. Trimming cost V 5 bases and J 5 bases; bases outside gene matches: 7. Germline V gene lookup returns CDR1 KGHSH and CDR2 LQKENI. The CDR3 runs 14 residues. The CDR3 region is CASSVKGGKDTQYF. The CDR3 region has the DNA TGTGCCAGCTCAGTAAAAGGGGGCAAAGATACGCAGTATTTT.

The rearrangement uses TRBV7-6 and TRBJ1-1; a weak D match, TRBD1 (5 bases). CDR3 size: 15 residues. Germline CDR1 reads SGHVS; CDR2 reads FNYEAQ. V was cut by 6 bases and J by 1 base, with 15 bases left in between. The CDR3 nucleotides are TGTGCCAGCAGGACGTACACAGGTCAGAACACTGAAGCTTTCTTT. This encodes CASRTYTGQNTEAFF.

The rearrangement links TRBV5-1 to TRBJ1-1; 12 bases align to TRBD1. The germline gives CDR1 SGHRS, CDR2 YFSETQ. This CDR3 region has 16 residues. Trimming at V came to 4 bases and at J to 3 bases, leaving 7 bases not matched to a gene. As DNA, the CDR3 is TGCGCCAGCAGCCCCCGGGACAGGGGGCCGTACACTGAAGCTTTCTTT. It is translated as CASSPRDRGPYTEAFF.

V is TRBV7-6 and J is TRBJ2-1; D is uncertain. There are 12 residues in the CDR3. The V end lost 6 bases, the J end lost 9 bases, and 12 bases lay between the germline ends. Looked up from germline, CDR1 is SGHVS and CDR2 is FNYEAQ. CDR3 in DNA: TGTGCCAGCAGTCAAGGACGGTCTGAGCAGTTCTTC. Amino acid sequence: CASSQGRSEQFF.

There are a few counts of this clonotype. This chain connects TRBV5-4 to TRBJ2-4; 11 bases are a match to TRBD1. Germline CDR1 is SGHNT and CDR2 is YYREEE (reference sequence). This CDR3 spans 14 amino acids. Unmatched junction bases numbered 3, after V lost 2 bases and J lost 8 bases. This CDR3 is CASSLGTGGDIQYF. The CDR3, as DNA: TGTGCCAGCAGCTTAGGGACAGGGGGGGACATTCAGTACTTC.

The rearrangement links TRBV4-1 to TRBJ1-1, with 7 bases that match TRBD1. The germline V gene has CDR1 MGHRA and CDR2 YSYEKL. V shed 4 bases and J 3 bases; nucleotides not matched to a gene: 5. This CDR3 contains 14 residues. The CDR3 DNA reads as TGCGCCAGCAGCCGCTTTGGGACAGACACTGAAGCTTTCTTT. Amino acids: CASSRFGTDTEAFF.

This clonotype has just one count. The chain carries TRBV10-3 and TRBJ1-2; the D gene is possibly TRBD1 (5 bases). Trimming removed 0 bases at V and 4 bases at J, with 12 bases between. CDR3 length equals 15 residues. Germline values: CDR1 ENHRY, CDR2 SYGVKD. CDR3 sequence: CAISESGTGGYGYTF. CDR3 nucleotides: TGTGCCATCAGTGAGTCGGGGACTGGTGGCTATGGCTACACCTTC.

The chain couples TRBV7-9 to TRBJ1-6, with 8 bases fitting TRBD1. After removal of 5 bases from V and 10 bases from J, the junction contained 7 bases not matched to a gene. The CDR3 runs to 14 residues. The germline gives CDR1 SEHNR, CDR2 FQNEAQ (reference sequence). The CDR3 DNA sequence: TGTGCCAGCAGCCAAGACAGGGGAGGATCACCCCTCCACTTT. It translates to CASSQDRGGSPLHF.

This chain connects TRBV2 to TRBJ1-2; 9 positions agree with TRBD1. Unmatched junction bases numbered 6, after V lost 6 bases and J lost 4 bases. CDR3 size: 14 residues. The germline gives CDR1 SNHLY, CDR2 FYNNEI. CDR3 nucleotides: TGTGCCAGCAGGGGTACAGGGGGCGCCTATGGCTACACCTTC. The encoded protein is CASRGTGGAYGYTF.

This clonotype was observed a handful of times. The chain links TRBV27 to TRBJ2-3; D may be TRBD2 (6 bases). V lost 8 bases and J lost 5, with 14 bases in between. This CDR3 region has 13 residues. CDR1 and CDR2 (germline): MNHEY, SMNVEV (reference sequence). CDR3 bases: TGTGCCAGCTGGAGGGCCTACGGAGATACGCAGTATTTT. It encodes CASWRAYGDTQYF.